This TCR beta chain appears in the sequencing data of a study of OX40 agonist ivuxolimab in advanced cancers. For context, the study as a whole: The costimulatory receptor OX40 (CD134) was targeted by ivuxolimab, a fully human IgG2 agonistic monoclonal antibody. The purpose of peripheral TCRbeta sequencing was to test whether ivuxolimab changed TCR sequence diversity and led to clonal T-cell expansion. Of the approximately 53 patients in dose escalation, about 20 had hepatocellular carcinoma, roughly 15 had melanoma, 9 had renal cell carcinoma and 9 had head and neck cancer. Three dose-escalation patients achieved partial responses, one with hepatocellular carcinoma and two with cutaneous melanoma. The paper covers the monotherapy dose-escalation part of the phase I ivuxolimab trial, which included N of about 50 patients. In the dose-escalation cohort, about four fifths of patients were male, and the mean age was roughly 56 years with a range of about 20 to 79. Intravenous ivuxolimab was administered to patients every 2 weeks at six dose levels: 0.01, 0.1, 0.3, 1.5, 3 and 10 mg/kg. Patients were allowed to have had prior anti-PD-1, anti-PD-L1 or anti-CTLA-4 therapy, and 40% of the dose-escalation patients had been treated with checkpoint inhibitors. General study outcomes and caveats: Antigen specificity was not determined for the clonally expanded peripheral T cells. In partial responders in the 0.1-3.0 mg/kg groups, normalized peripheral clonal expansion was found to be among the lowest, especially among CD8+ T cells. On average, CD8+ T cells showed more expanded clones than CD4+ T cells after ivuxolimab. Low levels of normalized T-cell clonal expansion were also seen in some patients who did not respond. At doses from 0.1 to 3.0 mg/kg, clonal expansion was seen in both CD4+ and CD8+ blood T cells between baseline and week 6.

For sequencing of the TCRbeta CDR3 region, genomic DNA was extracted from the sorted cells. The immunoSEQ Assay was used to sequence the TCRbeta CDR3 regions. Sourced from immuneACCESS, this table was stored by TCRdb with only in-frame sequences that have V and J called. A share of the clones is absent; for the studies checked, an unresolved V gene accounts for under half, and the remainder has no known explanation. The sample data list 100,000 to 150,000 clones, and approximately 94% of these were observed just once. The biggest ten clones account for 1% of the sample. Counted from cysteine to phenylalanine, this CDR3 has 13 amino acids. Solely the CDR3 DNA is kept, with 39 bases framed from the first base. V is reduced by 11 bases and J by 0 bases, leaving a spacing of 12 bases between them. For CDR1 and CDR2, the germline V gene lists MNHEY and SVGAGI. A note on this clone: Its antigen has not been determined. No qualities accompany the bases; no much larger clone lies one base away.

The trial excluded patients who had a history of autoimmune disease or who were on systemic immunosuppression. Peripheral blood for TCR sequencing was collected from all dose cohorts at baseline, on cycle 4 day 1, and on cycle 7 day 1. The samples were drawn from a first-in-human, open-label, multicenter phase I dose-escalation trial of ivuxolimab. Adults with locally advanced or metastatic melanoma, renal cell carcinoma, hepatocellular carcinoma or head and neck squamous cell carcinoma were enrolled in the trial. Before TCR sequencing, CD4+ T cells and CD8+ T cells were sorted from peripheral blood as separate populations.

This clonotype was obtained from an adult with an advanced solid tumor such as melanoma, head and neck, liver or kidney cancer. This material consisted of CD4+ or CD8+ T cells sorted from blood, taken in a trial of the OX40 agonist ivuxolimab. The V gene is TRBV6-5 and the J gene is TRBJ2-3, and perhaps TRBD2 as D gene, on 7 matching bases. The DNA sequence follows: TGTGCCGGGGGGGGGCGAAGCACAGATACGCAGTATTTT. The translation is CAGGGRSTDTQYF.